Presented here are 8 T cell receptor beta chains from one specimen sequenced in a study of blood T cell repertoires in COVID-19 (dated by TCRdb to 2019 to 2021). Receptor amplification or capture employed the immunoSEQ multiplex PCR assay. Held by TCRdb, this immuneACCESS table contains in-frame sequences only and omits some clones. Under half of the omission traces to an unresolved V gene where checked; the cause of the rest is unknown. This sample holds around 270,000 clones; about 80% were observed only once. The ten top clones hold approximately 14% of the sample. The source material was peripheral blood. The receptors were sampled from a person aged 70 to 85 with COVID-19, enrolled during active disease.

This clone has only a few counts. V gene TRBV19 combines with J gene TRBJ1-3; perhaps TRBD1 as D (6 bases). This CDR3 is built from 15 residues. Germline V gene lookup returns CDR1 LNHDA and CDR2 SQIVND (reference sequence). Trimming pared 7 bases from V and 4 bases from J, leaving 17 bases between. CDR3 loop: CASIPLGTKGNTIYF. The CDR3 DNA reads TGTGCCAGTATCCCCCTCGGGACAAAAGGAAACACCATATATTTT.

This chain uses TRBV6-6 with TRBJ2-3; 8 bases are a match to TRBD2. The length of the CDR3 is 17 residues. Looked up from germline, CDR1 is MNHNY and CDR2 is SVGAGI (reference sequence). The V gene end was trimmed by 5 bases and the J gene end by 1 base; junction bases not matched to a gene: 11. CDR3: CASSPIGTRGGTDTQYF. CDR3 in DNA: TGTGCCAGCAGTCCTATAGGGACTAGGGGGGGCACAGATACGCAGTATTTT.

This clone was seen only a few times. V is TRBV5-4 and J is TRBJ2-7; perhaps TRBD1 as D (6 bases). V lost 0 bases to trimming and J lost 5 bases, with 9 bases between them. There are 13 residues in the CDR3. Looked up from germline, CDR1 is SGHNT and CDR2 is YYREEE (reference sequence). The CDR3 DNA is TGTGCCAGCAGCTTGGGCAGGGGTGACGAGCAGTACTTC. It translates to CASSLGRGDEQYF.

J is TRBJ1-5 and V is TRBV7-2, with no clear D. Germline CDR1 is SGHTA and CDR2 is FQGNSA. The V and J ends lost 4 bases and 0 bases respectively, with 19 bases between them. CDR3 length: 18 amino acids. CDR3 in amino acids: CASSSRPLTENSNQPQHF. The CDR3, as DNA: TGTGCCAGCAGCTCCAGGCCCCTTACGGAAAATAGCAATCAGCCCCAGCATTTT.

The rearrangement uses TRBV5-1 and TRBJ2-5, with D uncertain. CDR1 and CDR2 from the germline V gene are SGHRS and YFSETQ. This CDR3 region has 15 residues. V dropped 1 base and J dropped 0 bases, with 10 bases sitting between them. The CDR3, as DNA: TGCGCCAGCAGCTTGATGAATGGCTACCAAGAGACCCAGTACTTC. Residues: CASSLMNGYQETQYF.

This clone was seen a few times. J is TRBJ1-3 and V is TRBV7-2; no clear D. The V and J ends lost 3 bases and 0 bases respectively, with 9 bases between them. Germline CDR1 is SGHTA and CDR2 is FQGNSA. The CDR3 runs 15 residues. The CDR3 sequence is CASSLHHNSGNTIYF. In DNA, the CDR3 is TGTGCCAGCAGCTTGCACCACAACTCTGGAAACACCATATATTTT.

The V gene is TRBV2, the J gene TRBJ2-3, with 11 nucleotides matching TRBD2. The CDR3 extends over 15 amino acids. CDR1 is SNHLY, CDR2 FYNNEI, per germline. Germline trimming cut 5 bases from V and 1 base from J; bases unmatched to any gene: 2. This chain's CDR3 is CASSLTSGGTDTQYF. For the CDR3, the DNA is TGTGCCAGCAGTTTGACTAGCGGGGGCACAGATACGCAGTATTTT.

The rearrangement uses TRBV27 and TRBJ2-7, with 8 nucleotides matching TRBD1. The CDR3 is 14 residues long. V lost 7 bases, J lost 4 bases, and 9 bases stayed unmatched. Per the germline V gene, CDR1 is MNHEY and CDR2 is SMNVEV (reference sequence). CDR3 in DNA: TGTGCCAGCAATCTCCGGGACAGGCCTTACGAGCAGTACTTC. As protein: CASNLRDRPYEQYF.